The sequence of this T cell receptor (beta chain) was determined in a study of cytomegalovirus exposure and HLA in healthy donors. Study-level results: Previous analysis showed most TCR beta V segments were productive about 90% or about 30% of the time. An analysis that was carried out later associated some 17,000 TCR beta sequences with HLA alleles at 0.05 false discovery rate. CMV antigen specificity was confirmed in vitro for a few CMV-associated chains.

As to this clone: The target antigen is unknown.

The PCR employed 60 Vbeta primers together with 13 Jbeta primers. Data came from immunoSEQ multiplex PCR; TCRdb stores just in-frame clones and leaves some out. The sample records 120,000 to 150,000 clones, under 80% being singletons. The source is a woman in her forties or fifties in good health and CMV-seropositive. The sequenced sample was PBMCs.

The chain's CDR3 is CASSLVPDNQPQHF. CDR3 sequence (DNA): TGCGCCAGCAGCTTGGTCCCAGATAATCAGCCCCAGCATTTT. V gene TRBV5-1 combines with J gene TRBJ1-5; D is unresolved. This CDR3 comprises 14 residues. The germline V gene has CDR1 SGHRS and CDR2 YFSETQ. V shed 0 bases and J shed 4 bases, with 8 bases lying between them.